A single sample gave rise to the 3 T cell receptor beta chains below, sequenced in a study of T cell clonality in common variable immunodeficiency. Data came from immunoSEQ multiplex PCR; TCRdb stores just in-frame clones and leaves some out. Sampling found about 60,000 clones, none seen once. The sample consisted of peripheral blood mononuclear cells. The receptors come from a person aged 18 to 75 in good health.

This clone has ten or more counts. The read falls 3 residues short of the CDR3 end, and the missing part is taken from the germline J gene. The V gene is TRBV18, the J gene TRBJ2-7, with D perhaps TRBD2 (6 bases). Germline lookup yields CDR1 KGHSH and CDR2 LQKENI. The CDR3 runs 14 residues. The V end was cut by 2 bases, the J end by 0 bases, with 8 bases between. The CDR3 DNA, read in part, is TGTGCCAGCTCACCAGGCGGGGCCTCCTACGAG. Amino acids: CASSPGGASYE. From start to end, the CDR3 is CASSPGGASYEQYF. The full variable domain, with the rest looked up from reference TRBV18 and TRBJ2-7, is NAGVMQNPRHLVRRRGQEARLRCSPMKGHSHVYWYRQLPEEGLKFMVYLQKENIIDESGMPKERFSAEFPKEGPSILRIQQVVRGDSAAYFCASSPGGASYEQYFGPGTRLTVT.

This clone was found many times. The read ends 3 residues early relative to the CDR3; the germline J gene fills the gap. This chain connects TRBV7-8 to TRBJ2-1; a weak D match, TRBD2 (6 bases). V was cut by 5 bases and J by 6 bases, with 17 bases left in between. Germline CDR1 SGHVS, CDR2 FQNEAQ. The CDR3 has 15 amino acids. The chain's CDR3 is CASSLSGLDLNEQFF. The covered CDR3 bases are TGTGCCAGCAGCCTAAGCGGGCTAGACCTCAATGAG.

This clone has a count of ten or more. The read falls 3 residues short of the CDR3 end, and the missing part is taken from the germline J gene. The chain carries TRBV7-6 and TRBJ2-3, with 10 positions matching TRBD2. The CDR3 contains 13 residues. After removal of 9 bases from V and 3 bases from J, the junction contained 3 bases not matched to a gene. CDR1 and CDR2 from the germline V gene are SGHVS and FNYEAQ. CDR3 protein: CASRGLATDTQYF. Partial CDR3 DNA: TGTGCCAGTAGGGGACTAGCGACAGATACG.